This TCR beta chain originates from a study of molecular identifiers for immune sequencing clone quantification. TCRdb analysed the PCR reads with MiXCR anew, one entry per CDR3 protein. The data show about 640,000 distinct CDR3 sequences, with approximately 20% seen just once and roughly 0.83% held by the top ten. CDR3 length: 12 amino acids. Germline CDR1 DFQATT, CDR2 SNEGSKA (reference sequence). V lost 3 bases, J lost 2 bases, and 8 bases lay in between. Comment on this clonotype: The CDR3 ends on some other residue instead of the conserved phenylalanine or tryptophan, so this is likely a read error.

Sequenced sample: naive CD8+ T cells from blood, with Jurkat cell RNA spiked in. Subset specified: FACS-sorted CD8+CD4-CCR7+CD45RA+ naive T cells. The source of this sequence is a human donor in good health. Some libraries in this study had Jurkat cell RNA spiked in. The chain combines TRBV20-1 with TRBJ2-7, with TRBD1 as a possible D gene (5 bases). The CDR3 bases are TGCAGTGCTAGGGACATAACCTACGAGCAGTACCTC. Protein sequence: CSARDITYEQYL.